A selection of T cell receptor beta chains follows, all from one sample in a study of T cell responses to AZD1222 COVID-19 vaccine. The method was immunoSEQ multiplex PCR; TCRdb's version includes in-frame clones alone and lacks a portion of them. In the table there are about 92,000 clones, more than 75% of which are singletons. The sequencing used peripheral blood, collected on day 0 of AZD1222 vaccination. The receptors come from an adult in good health. Each CDR3 is given with its conserved first and last residue. Each record gives: D gene, clone size, J gene, V gene, CDR3 DNA, CDR3 protein. D genes are given only for firm matches. Part of the rows lack a size; the others show once, few, many or a class for expanded clones.

NA	NA	TRBJ1-1	TRBV5-5	TGTGCCAGCAGCTTGGTTGGCAGGGGCCTTTTACAGGGAGCTTTCTTT	CASSLVGRGLLQGAFF
NA	once	TRBJ2-6	TRBV30	TGTGCCTGGGACGGCTCTGGGGCCAACGTCCTGACTTTC	CAWDGSGANVLTF
TRBD2	NA	TRBJ2-1	TRBV7-3	TGTGCCAGCAGCCCTTCCCCACTAGCGGGAGTCTCTGAGCAGTTCTTC	CASSPSPLAGVSEQFF
NA	NA	TRBJ1-6	TRBV7-2	TGTGCCAGCAGCTTGTTGGTACTCTATAATTCACCCCTCCACTTT	CASSLLVLYNSPLHF
NA	few	TRBJ2-2	TRBV3-1/TRBV3-2	TGTGCCAGCAGCCAGCAGGGTCACGGGGAGCTGTTTTTT	CASSQQGHGELFF
NA	NA	TRBJ2-7	TRBV4-2	TGTGCCAGCAGCCAAGATAGCCGGGCGAGGGGCGCGCATCCTTACGAGCAGTACTTC	CASSQDSRARGAHPYEQYF
NA	NA	TRBJ1-6	TRBV3-1/TRBV3-2	TGTGCCAGCAGCCTAGAAGAATGGGTGGGATCACCCCTCCACTTT	CASSLEEWVGSPLHF
NA	once	TRBJ2-2	TRBV24-1	TGTGCCACCAGTGATTTAGCGGCGAGTCGAACCGGGGAGCTGTTTTTT	CATSDLAASRTGELFF
NA	NA	TRBJ2-3	TRBV5-1	TGCGCCAGCAGCTTGATATCCAGAGGGGTAGATACGCAGTATTTT	CASSLISRGVDTQYF
NA	NA	TRBJ1-6	TRBV3-1/TRBV3-2	TGTGCCAGCAGCCAAGTCAAGGGGCTCCAGCCCCTCCACTTT	CASSQVKGLQPLHF
TRBD1	NA	TRBJ2-7	TRBV9	TGTGCCAGCAGCGCGGGACAGGGCCCCTACGAGCAGTACTTC	CASSAGQGPYEQYF
NA	NA	TRBJ1-2	TRBV9	TGTGCCAGCAGCGTTTCAGGGTACCAAAGCTATGGCTACACCTTC	CASSVSGYQSYGYTF
TRBD1	few	TRBJ2-3	TRBV19	TGTGCCAGTAGTATAACTCCGGGACAGGGGGCAGATACGCAGTATTTT	CASSITPGQGADTQYF
NA	NA	TRBJ2-7	TRBV28	TGTGCCAGCAACCTGGACAGCCCTCGGGGCGAGCAGTACTTC	CASNLDSPRGEQYF
TRBD1	NA	TRBJ1-1	TRBV7-2	TGTGCCAGCAGCTTAGAGGAGGGGGCAGAAGCTTTCTTT	CASSLEEGAEAFF
NA	NA	TRBJ2-3	TRBV5-4	TGTGCCAGCAGCTTCAAGCGCACAGATACGCAGTATTTT	CASSFKRTDTQYF
TRBD1	few	TRBJ1-1	TRBV19	TGTGCCAGTAGTATGGAGGGACAGGTCAGGATCTCTGAAGCTTTCTTT	CASSMEGQVRISEAFF
TRBD2	NA	TRBJ2-7	TRBV5-1	TGCGCCAGCAGCCGGAGCGGGAGCCACGAGCAGTACTTC	CASSRSGSHEQYF
TRBD2	once	TRBJ2-5	TRBV7-9	TGTGCCAGCAGCTTAGCGCGGGGGGGACTATGGAAGACCCAGTACTTC	CASSLARGGLWKTQYF
NA	NA	TRBJ2-1	TRBV24-1	TGTGCCACCAGTTACCTCAATGAGCAGTTCTTC	CATSYLNEQFF
NA	NA	TRBJ1-6	TRBV15	TGTGCCACCAGCCGGAAGCGTACAGGATTGGATTCACCCCTCCACTTT	CATSRKRTGLDSPLHF